One and the same sample provided the 6 T cell receptor beta chains below, sequenced in a study of vaccination effects on CD4 cells after COVID-19. Clones were read by immunoSEQ multiplex PCR, and TCRdb kept only the in-frame ones, dropping some. The data show roughly 33,000 clones, with 55% to 85% seen just once and around 25% held by the top ten. Pools of viral peptides were used by the ViraFEST assay to expand antigen-specific CD4+ T cells ahead of sequencing. Researchers isolated CD4+ T cells once ten to eleven days of culture had elapsed. All vaccine recipients tested negative for nucleocapsid antibodies and had never contracted SARS-CoV-2 infection. No antigens are known for them. The sample was CD4+ T cells from PBMCs cultured with HCoV-OC43 spike peptides, taken before COVID-19 vaccination. Regarding subset: HCoV-OC43 spike overlapping peptide pool stimulation. These receptors all stem from a human donor who received a COVID-19 vaccine.

The chain uses TRBV7-2 and TRBJ2-2; no reliable D call. Trimming stripped 2 bases from V and 0 bases from J, with 4 bases between. The CDR3 runs to 14 residues. Germline values: CDR1 SGHTA, CDR2 FQGNSA. CDR3 coding DNA: TGTGCCAGCAGCTTAACCCCGAACACCGGGGAGCTGTTTTTT. Its protein product is CASSLTPNTGELFF.

V and J are TRBV19 and TRBJ2-1; 9 bases fit TRBD1. This CDR3 is built from 15 residues. V shed 5 bases and J 4 bases; nucleotides not matched to a gene: 6. The germline gives CDR1 LNHDA, CDR2 SQIVND (reference sequence). The CDR3 DNA sequence: TGTGCCAGTAGTGCCCGGGACAGGGTTTACAATGAGCAGTTCTTC. The encoded protein is CASSARDRVYNEQFF.

The chain combines TRBV5-1 with TRBJ2-1; 8 nucleotides match TRBD2. From germline, CDR1 is SGHRS and CDR2 YFSETQ. The V segment lost 0 bases and the J segment 5 bases; nucleotides outside the gene matches: 10. The CDR3 is made up of 17 amino acids. The CDR3 is CASSLVGRGHGDNEQFF. In DNA form, the CDR3 reads TGCGCCAGCAGCTTGGTCGGGAGGGGTCATGGAGACAATGAGCAGTTCTTC.

The table lists this clone with a count of one. J is TRBJ1-3 and V is TRBV30, with D unresolved. Germline assignment: CDR1 GTSNPN and CDR2 SVGIG (reference sequence). The CDR3 runs to 12 residues. Trimming cost V 5 bases and J 3 bases, with 8 bases left between them. CDR3 amino acids: CAWGSLGNTIYF. CDR3 in DNA: TGTGCCTGGGGTAGCCTTGGAAACACCATATATTTT.

This chain joins TRBV7-2 and TRBJ1-2; D may be TRBD1 (6 bases). V was cut by 4 bases and J by 0 bases, with 18 bases left in between. This CDR3 comprises 17 residues. Looked up from germline, CDR1 is SGHTA and CDR2 is FQGNSA. CDR3 protein: CASSSRGAGSPNYGYTF. In DNA form, the CDR3 reads TGTGCCAGCAGCTCCCGGGGGGCGGGAAGTCCTAACTATGGCTACACCTTC.

On this clone: In this CDR3 the conserved last residue, phenylalanine or tryptophan, is missing, so a read error is likely. Because the CDR3's place on the DNA is in doubt, the DNA is left out and the CDR3 is given as listed by TCRdb. The rearrangement links TRBV20-1 to TRBJ2-7. Germline V CDR1 and CDR2: DFQATT, SNEGSKA (reference sequence). The CDR3 contains 11 residues when both ends are counted. CDR3 residues: CSATPRQDGAS.